The 23 T cell receptor beta chains below were found in one sample sequenced in a study of T cell repertoires in cytomegalovirus infection. TCRdb processed the reads anew with MiXCR; each CDR3 protein has one entry. The data contain hundreds of thousands of distinct CDR3 sequences, about 24% of them singletons. Material for sequencing was CD8+ T cells from PBMCs. The receptors here all came from a human donor in good health (CMV status not recorded). Some clones in this sample may be carry-over from other donors' samples.

The V gene is TRBV3-1, the J gene TRBJ2-6; D possibly matches TRBD1 or TRBD2 (5 bases each). This CDR3 spans 15 amino acids. Germline CDR1 and CDR2: LGHDT and YNNKEL (reference sequence). Trimming removed 8 bases at V and 0 bases at J, with 11 bases between. In nucleotides, the CDR3 is TGTGCCAGCCGGGACGGGGACTCTGGGGCCAACGTCCTGACTTTC. It yields the protein CASRDGDSGANVLTF. Using reference TRBV3-1 and TRBJ2-6 for the parts outside the CDR3, the full variable domain is DTAVSQTPKYLVTQMGNDKSIKCEQNLGHDTMYWYKQDSKKFLKIMFSYNNKELIINETVPNRFSPKSPDKAHLNLHINSLELGDSAVYFCASRDGDSGANVLTFGAGSRLTVL.

This clonotype was seen ten or more times. This chain connects TRBV28 to TRBJ2-1; TRBD1 matches at 7 bases. CDR1 and CDR2 from the germline V gene are MDHEN and SYDVKM. The CDR3 has 15 amino acids. The trim removed 5 bases at V and 6 bases at J, leaving 10 bases unmatched. CDR3 sequence: CASSVTGSLVNEQFF. DNA of the CDR3: TGTGCCAGCAGTGTGACAGGGTCTTTAGTCAATGAGCAGTTCTTC.

This clonotype was counted between two and nine times. This rearrangement joins TRBV2 to TRBJ1-4; TRBD1 aligns across 9 bases. Germline V gives CDR1 SNHLY, CDR2 FYNNEI. CDR3 length equals 18 residues. The trim removed 5 bases at V and 6 bases at J, leaving 16 bases unmatched. DNA for the CDR3: TGTGCCAGCAGTACCATCGCACAGGGGGCGAATCGGTATGAAAAACTGTTTTTT. This gives the protein CASSTIAQGANRYEKLFF.

This clonotype was recorded a few times. J is TRBJ2-7 and V is TRBV15; D not certain. CDR1 LNHNV and CDR2 YYDKDF come from the germline V gene (reference sequence). This CDR3 has 13 amino acids. V shed 0 bases and J shed 3 bases, with 6 bases lying between them. The CDR3: CATSRDPDYEQYF. The CDR3 nucleotides are TGTGCCACCAGCAGAGATCCAGACTACGAGCAGTACTTC.

This clonotype was detected a few times. J is TRBJ2-7 and V is TRBV20-1; 8 bases line up with TRBD1. V lost 3 bases and J lost 4; bases outside the gene matches: 8. The CDR3 extends over 14 amino acids. The germline gives CDR1 DFQATT, CDR2 SNEGSKA (reference sequence). CDR3 sequence reads: CSARDQGAWYEQYV. The CDR3 nucleotides read TGCAGTGCTAGGGATCAGGGGGCCTGGTACGAGCAGTACGTC.

The DNA of the CDR3 is TGTGCCAGCAGTTCGTCAGGACAGGGGCTATACAATGAGCAGTTCTTC. This encodes CASSSSGQGLYNEQFF. V gene TRBV12-3 or TRBV12-4 combines with J gene TRBJ2-1, with 9 positions matching TRBD1. The CDR3 is made up of 16 amino acids. V dropped 4 bases and J dropped 4; count of bases not matched to a gene: 8.

This clonotype has more than one count but fewer than ten. This rearrangement joins TRBV7-9 to TRBJ2-2, with 8 bases lining up with TRBD1. From germline, CDR1 is SEHNR and CDR2 FQNEAQ (reference sequence). The length of the CDR3 is 17 residues. V was pared by 3 bases and J by 1 base, with 7 bases of the junction left unmatched. CDR3 amino acids: CASSFPTDRENTGELFF. CDR3 bases: TGTGCCAGCAGCTTCCCCACGGACAGGGAGAACACCGGGGAGCTGTTTTTT.

In its sample, this clonotype was seen many times. The chain recombines TRBV4-2 with TRBJ1-3, with 9 bases that match TRBD1. The germline V gene encodes CDR1 LGHNA and CDR2 YNFKEQ. The CDR3 length is 13 residues. With V trimmed by 11 bases and J by 4 bases, 6 bases remained unmatched. The CDR3 here is CAFRDREGNTIYF. The CDR3 coding sequence is TGTGCCTTTAGGGACAGGGAAGGAAACACCATATATTTT.

The sample holds a few counts of this clonotype. J is TRBJ1-1 and V is TRBV29-1; D unclear. Germline CDR1 reads SQVTM; CDR2 reads ANQGSEA. V was cut by 5 bases and J by 7 bases, with 11 bases left in between. The CDR3 length is 11 residues. The CDR3 reads CSVFLEDEAFF. The DNA of the CDR3 is TGCAGCGTTTTCTTAGAGGATGAAGCTTTCTTT.

This clonotype has more than one count but fewer than ten. This rearrangement joins TRBV24-1 to TRBJ2-1, with D unclear. V was clipped by 4 bases and J by 0 bases, with 3 bases between them. The CDR3 has 13 amino acids. Germline V gene data show CDR1 as KGHDR and CDR2 as SFDVKD. This chain's CDR3 is CATSESSYNEQFF. The DNA of the CDR3 is TGTGCCACCAGTGAAAGCTCCTACAATGAGCAGTTCTTC.

This clonotype was seen a handful of times. The chain couples TRBV25-1 to TRBJ1-3; no clear D gene. The CDR3 totals 16 residues. Germline CDR1 reads MGHDK; CDR2 reads SYGVNS. Trimming took 3 bases from V and 0 from J, leaving 12 bases between them. The CDR3 spells CASSDILGVSGNTIYF. DNA of the CDR3: TGTGCCAGCAGTGACATCCTCGGGGTCTCTGGAAACACCATATATTTT.

This clonotype has at least ten counts. J is TRBJ2-2 and V is TRBV6-5; possibly TRBD2 for D (5 bases). The V gene lost 11 bases and the J gene lost 0 bases, with 10 bases spanning the gap. The CDR3 is made up of 13 amino acids. Germline V lookup: CDR1 MNHEY, CDR2 SVGAGI. The CDR3 loop reads CAGRKANTGELFF. CDR3 coding DNA: TGTGCCGGGAGAAAGGCGAACACCGGGGAGCTGTTTTTT.

This clonotype has just a few counts. V is TRBV7-9 and J is TRBJ2-3; 10 bases fit TRBD2. This CDR3 region has 16 residues. The V gene end was trimmed by 2 bases and the J gene end by 3 bases; junction bases not matched to a gene: 5. Germline V gives CDR1 SEHNR, CDR2 FQNEAQ (reference sequence). CDR3 loop: CASSLPASGGTDTQYF. CDR3 DNA sequence: TGTGCCAGCAGCTTACCGGCTAGCGGGGGAACAGATACGCAGTATTTT.

Many counts were recorded for this clonotype. The V gene is TRBV7-9, the J gene TRBJ1-1; no clear D. The CDR3 contains 17 residues. Germline-derived CDR1 and CDR2 are SEHNR and FQNEAQ (reference sequence). Trimming took 1 base from V and 0 from J, leaving 15 bases between them. Here the CDR3 reads CASSLVGGGPMNTEAFF. CDR3 nucleotide sequence: TGTGCCAGCAGCTTAGTGGGCGGTGGACCCATGAACACTGAAGCTTTCTTT.

This clonotype was observed a handful of times. V is TRBV20-1 and J is TRBJ2-5; D may be TRBD1 (5 bases). V dropped 5 bases and J dropped 3 bases, with 10 bases sitting between them. The CDR3 totals 12 residues. Germline V gives CDR1 DFQATT, CDR2 SNEGSKA (reference sequence). CDR3 coding DNA: TGCAGTGCTTGTCAGACAGAAGAGACCCAGTACTTC. Protein sequence: CSACQTEETQYF.

This clonotype has a handful of counts. The chain has TRBV29-1 and TRBJ2-3, with TRBD2 matching 7 bases. Germline V gene data show CDR1 as SQVTM and CDR2 as ANQGSEA. Trimming cost V 0 bases and J 5 bases; bases outside gene matches: 2. The CDR3 sequence is 13 residues long. The chain's CDR3 is CSVEDGGLDTQYF. The CDR3 DNA is TGCAGCGTTGAAGACGGGGGGTTAGATACGCAGTATTTT.

At least ten counts were recorded for this clonotype. The chain carries TRBV7-6 and TRBJ2-2; 8 bases map to TRBD1. V shed 8 bases, J shed 6 bases, and the junction held 14 bases outside the gene matches. Germline loops: CDR1 SGHVS, CDR2 FNYEAQ. This CDR3 spans 16 amino acids. DNA of the CDR3: TGTGCCAGCCTTTACCAAGGACAGGGCGGGTCCGGGGAGCTGTTTTTT. Protein product: CASLYQGQGGSGELFF.

This clonotype has a handful of counts. The rearrangement uses TRBV7-9 and TRBJ2-1, with 7 bases matching TRBD2. CDR1 SEHNR and CDR2 FQNEAQ come from the germline V gene (reference sequence). V shed 7 bases, J shed 0 bases, and the junction held 6 bases outside the gene matches. The CDR3 has 15 residues. CDR3 amino acids: CASIRGESSYNEQFF. CDR3 bases: TGTGCCAGCATCCGGGGGGAAAGCTCCTACAATGAGCAGTTCTTC. The full variable domain, its missing parts supplied by reference TRBV7-9 and TRBJ2-1, is DTGVSQNPRHKITKRGQNVTFRCDPISEHNRLYWYRQTLGQGPEFLTYFQNEAQLEKSRLLSDRFSAERPKGSFSTLEIQRTEQGDSAMYLCASIRGESSYNEQFFGPGTRLTVL.

This clonotype was recorded at least ten times. The rearrangement uses TRBV28 and TRBJ1-4, with 7 bases matching TRBD1. V shed 5 bases, J shed 4 bases, and the junction held 10 bases outside the gene matches. The CDR3 extends over 16 amino acids. Per the germline V gene, CDR1 is MDHEN and CDR2 is SYDVKM. CDR3 DNA: TGTGCCAGCAGTGAGCTCGCGACAGGGTTTAATGAAAAACTGTTTTTT. Its translation is CASSELATGFNEKLFF.

This chain links TRBV12-5 with TRBJ1-1; a possible D gene is TRBD1 (6 bases). The germline V gene has CDR1 LGHNT and CDR2 FRNRAP. V was clipped by 3 bases and J by 0 bases, with 8 bases between them. The CDR3 runs 14 residues. The CDR3 sequence: CASGLGGLNTEAFF. The CDR3 coding sequence is TGTGCTAGTGGTTTAGGGGGACTGAACACTGAAGCTTTCTTT.

The chain employs TRBV19 and TRBJ1-1; D remains ambiguous. The CDR3 spans 14 residues. CDR1 and CDR2 (germline): LNHDA, SQIVND (reference sequence). V shed 3 bases and J shed 1 base, with 9 bases lying between them. This CDR3 is CASSMWRTNTEAFF. CDR3 in DNA: TGTGCCAGTAGTATGTGGAGAACGAACACTGAAGCTTTCTTT.

This clonotype was detected a few times. V is TRBV6-6 and J is TRBJ1-1; D not certain. The CDR3 runs 15 residues. The ends were cut back, 2 bases at V and 0 bases at J, with 10 bases in the middle. Germline values: CDR1 MNHNY, CDR2 SVGAGI (reference sequence). The CDR3: CASSYIGRVNTEAFF. The CDR3 DNA reads TGTGCCAGCAGTTACATCGGAAGGGTGAACACTGAAGCTTTCTTT.

The sample holds many counts of this clonotype. The genes are TRBV7-8 and TRBJ2-5; D tentatively fits TRBD1 or TRBD2 (6 bases each). Trimming removed 5 bases from V and 4 bases from J, with 17 bases in between. The germline gives CDR1 SGHVS, CDR2 FQNEAQ. The CDR3 length is 15 residues. The CDR3 nucleotides are TGTGCCAGCAGCCAACAAGGGGGGCTTCGAGAGACCCAGTACTTC. Its protein product is CASSQQGGLRETQYF.